This T cell receptor beta chain was sequenced in a study of response to subunit inactivated influenza vaccine. Findings of the study overall: The authors offered the suggestion that each seasonal influenza vaccination recruits few new T cells.

Germline CDR1 reads SGHRS; CDR2 reads YFSETQ. The CDR3 contains 15 residues. The V and J ends lost 0 bases and 1 base respectively, with 11 bases between them. TCRdb called the RT-PCR reads again in MiXCR, with one record for every CDR3 protein. The sample holds roughly 570,000 distinct CDR3 sequences, approximately 15% seen once. This clonotype was seen many times. Antigen specificity is unknown. The sequencing here drew on PBMCs from blood, taken about 11 days after vaccination. The TCR originated in a man in his fifties who received an inactivated influenza vaccine. The V gene is TRBV5-1, the J gene TRBJ2-7, with D tentatively TRBD1 (5 bases). The CDR3, as DNA: TGCGCCAGCAGCTTGGTGAACAGGCGTTCCTACGAGCAGTACTTC. It yields the protein CASSLVNRRSYEQYF.